This TCR beta chain came from a study of a mutant IDH1 vaccine in newly diagnosed glioma. Points from the study as a whole: Pseudoprogression appears to have had no connection to changes in top peripheral T cell clonotypes.

As to time point: week 23, last vaccination. A 20-mer mutant IDH1 peptide at 300 ug was injected subcutaneously with topical imiquimod. The assay was immunoSEQ multiplex PCR, and TCRdb's table has in-frame clones only and misses some. The sample lists about 33,000 clones, roughly 90% occurring once. As for this clone: Its antigen is not known.

CDR1 is MDHEN, CDR2 SYDVKM, per germline. The length of the CDR3 is 14 residues. V was clipped by 5 bases and J by 3 bases, with 10 bases between them. This TCR was sampled from a man aged 40-49 years with glioma. Specimen: PBMCs, collected from a glioma patient whose treatment included an IDH1 peptide vaccine. The chain couples TRBV28 to TRBJ2-2; the D is unclear. The CDR3 sequence is CASSKVAYTGELFF. The CDR3 DNA is TGTGCCAGCAGTAAAGTGGCTTACACCGGGGAGCTGTTTTTT.